What follows is one TCR beta chain and its context. Its specificity is unknown. This record belongs to a study of CD8 T cells in ankylosing spondylitis. Study-wide results and limits: Some motif variants were previously reported in reactive arthritis synovial fluid and blood. Clones that were linked to disease were CD8+ and were relatively rare in peripheral blood. The study identified a TCR beta motif of 7 or 8 highly homologous variants that appeared characteristic of ankylosing spondylitis blood. From matched ankylosing spondylitis synovial fluid, disease-linked clones were reportedly recovered at significantly enriched levels.

Quantitative 5'-RACE with molecular barcodes was used to make the TCR beta libraries. TCRdb reprocessed the 5' RACE reads with MiXCR, giving one entry per CDR3 protein. The repertoire holds 450,000 or so distinct CDR3 sequences, roughly 27% seen once, with under 0.9% in the top ten. V trimming: 7 bases; J trimming: 5 bases; junction bases outside the gene matches: 12. The CDR3 extends over 15 amino acids. Sequencing was carried out using blood, either unsorted or a sorted T cell fraction (not recorded which). This TCR came from a male donor with ankylosing spondylitis. The chain uses TRBV12-3 or TRBV12-4 and TRBJ2-3; 7 bases agree with TRBD2. The DNA for the CDR3 is TGTGCCAGCATGCCTGCTAGCGGTCAACAAGATACGCAGTATTTT. Residues: CASMPASGQQDTQYF.